Below are 30 T cell receptor beta chains sequenced from a single sample in a study of blood T cell repertoires in COVID-19. Assay: immunoSEQ multiplex PCR; the TCRdb copy retains only in-frame clones and omits some. The sample has about 310,000 clones; 70% to 90% are singletons. The sequenced material came from PBMCs or T cells enriched from blood (not recorded which). The receptors were gathered from a woman aged 40 to 50 who had recovered from COVID-19.

The CDR3 loop reads CAWGGQLFSGYTF. The CDR3 DNA sequence: TGTGCCTGGGGGGGACAGCTTTTCTCTGGCTACACCTTC. The chain carries TRBV30 and TRBJ1-2, with 7 positions matching TRBD1. The length of the CDR3 is 13 residues. V was clipped by 5 bases and J by 7 bases; unmatched bases: 10. The germline V gene has CDR1 GTSNPN and CDR2 SVGIG (reference sequence).

The gene calls are TRBV6-5 and TRBJ2-3; TRBD2 might be the D (7 bases). Per germline, CDR1 MNHEY and CDR2 SVGAGI. The CDR3 covers 15 residues. Trimming took 0 bases from V and 6 from J, leaving 13 bases between them. This CDR3 is CASSYSRGGEDTQYF. DNA of the CDR3: TGTGCCAGCAGTTACTCGAGGGGGGGAGAGGATACGCAGTATTTT.

The chain joins TRBV29-1 to TRBJ1-2, with 10 bases that match TRBD1. Looked up from germline, CDR1 is SQVTM and CDR2 is ANQGSEA. V lost 6 bases, J lost 5 bases, and 3 bases stayed unmatched. This CDR3 contains 12 residues. DNA of the CDR3: TGCAGCGTCGACAGGGGGCCATATGGCTACACCTTC. Protein: CSVDRGPYGYTF.

This clone was seen a single time. The chain joins TRBV29-1 to TRBJ2-3; D is possibly TRBD1 (5 bases). This CDR3 has 15 residues. Per the germline V gene, CDR1 is SQVTM and CDR2 is ANQGSEA. Trimming stripped 7 bases from V and 2 bases from J, with 19 bases between. CDR3 sequence reads: CSAKKGVSSTDTQYF. The CDR3 nucleotides are TGCAGCGCCAAAAAAGGGGTTAGTTCCACAGATACGCAGTATTTT.

The chain carries TRBV19 and TRBJ2-2; D may be TRBD1 (6 bases). The CDR3 has 15 residues. Looked up from germline, CDR1 is LNHDA and CDR2 is SQIVND (reference sequence). V was cut by 5 bases and J by 2 bases, with 12 bases left in between. Here the CDR3 reads CASSPGAPNTGELFF. The CDR3 DNA is TGTGCCAGTAGTCCAGGGGCGCCTAACACCGGGGAGCTGTTTTTT.

The chain employs TRBV5-8 and TRBJ1-1; unclear D gene. Per germline, CDR1 SGHTS and CDR2 YDEGEE. CDR3 length equals 17 residues. Trimming shortened V by 5 bases and J by 4 bases, and 24 bases separated the two germline ends. The chain's CDR3 is CASSLWAGVGPSTEAFF. In nucleotides, the CDR3 is TGTGCCAGCAGTTTATGGGCGGGAGTGGGCCCGAGCACTGAAGCTTTCTTT.

The V call is TRBV15, the J call TRBJ2-4; 7 positions agree with TRBD2. This CDR3 is 15 amino acids long. CDR1 and CDR2 (germline): LNHNV, YYDKDF (reference sequence). Trimming cost V 1 base and J 3 bases; bases outside gene matches: 3. CDR3 nucleotide sequence: TGTGCCACCAGCAGAGGGGAGGGAGGCAAAAACATTCAGTACTTC. The encoded protein is CATSRGEGGKNIQYF. The variable domain in full, completed from reference TRBV15 and TRBJ2-4, reads DAMVIQNPRYQVTQFGKPVTLSCSQTLNHNVMYWYQQKSSQAPKLLFHYYDKDFNNEADTPDNFQSRRPNTSFCFLDIRSPGLGDTAMYLCATSRGEGGKNIQYFGAGTRLSVL.

DNA of the CDR3: TGTGCCAGCAGCTTAGGCCCGCCTAGCGGGGGGGCGGGGACCCAGTACTTC. Its protein product is CASSLGPPSGGAGTQYF. The chain combines TRBV7-2 with TRBJ2-5; TRBD2 agrees at 12 bases. The CDR3 length is 17 residues. Germline V gene data show CDR1 as SGHTA and CDR2 as FQGNSA. The V segment lost 1 base and the J segment 7 bases; nucleotides outside the gene matches: 10. The variable domain in full, completed from reference TRBV7-2 and TRBJ2-5, reads GAGVSQSPSNKVTEKGKDVELRCDPISGHTALYWYRQSLGQGLEFLIYFQGNSAPDKSGLPSDRFSAERTGGSVSTLTIQRTQQEDSAVYLCASSLGPPSGGAGTQYFGPGTRLLVL.

The rearrangement uses TRBV18 and TRBJ1-4; the match to TRBD1 covers 7 bases. CDR1 KGHSH and CDR2 LQKENI come from the germline V gene. The ends lost 4 bases at V and 8 bases at J; junction bases unmatched: 7. CDR3 length equals 14 residues. The chain's CDR3 is CASSLRGTDEKLFF. For the CDR3, the DNA is TGTGCCAGCTCACTGCGAGGGACAGACGAAAAACTGTTTTTT.

V usage is TRBV4-1 and J usage is TRBJ1-1; D may be TRBD1 (5 bases). Trimming pared 4 bases from V and 10 bases from J, leaving 19 bases between. Germline V gene lookup returns CDR1 MGHRA and CDR2 YSYEKL. The CDR3 runs 14 residues. The CDR3 sequence is CASSRSGGFVGAFF. CDR3 DNA sequence: TGCGCCAGCAGCCGATCGGGGGGATTTGTCGGAGCTTTCTTT.

The chain links TRBV30 to TRBJ2-5; D is perhaps TRBD1 (5 bases). The CDR3 is 14 residues long. Trimming took 2 bases from V and 1 from J, leaving 11 bases between them. Germline CDR1 is GTSNPN and CDR2 is SVGIG (reference sequence). This CDR3 reads CAWSYGASQETQYF. CDR3 nucleotides: TGTGCCTGGAGTTATGGGGCCTCCCAAGAGACCCAGTACTTC.

This clone has only one observation. This chain uses TRBV6-5 with TRBJ2-4; 8 nucleotides line up with TRBD1. This CDR3 contains 14 residues. Germline CDR1 reads MNHEY; CDR2 reads SVGAGI. V dropped 4 bases and J dropped 9; count of bases not matched to a gene: 8. The CDR3 DNA reads TGTGCCAGCAGTTTACAGGGGGATGGGGGCATTCAGTACTTC. This sequence encodes CASSLQGDGGIQYF.

The J gene is TRBJ1-1, the V gene TRBV13; 9 bases are a match to TRBD1. There are 17 residues in the CDR3. V was pared by 4 bases and J by 2 bases, with 11 bases of the junction left unmatched. In germline, CDR1 is PRHDT, CDR2 FYEKMQ (reference sequence). The DNA for the CDR3 is TGTGCCAGCAGCTCCCAGGGGACAGGGCCTTTAAACACTGAAGCTTTCTTT. Translated: CASSSQGTGPLNTEAFF. The full variable domain, rest sourced from reference TRBV13 and TRBJ1-1, is AAGVIQSPRHLIKEKRETATLKCYPIPRHDTVYWYQQGPGQDPQFLISFYEKMQSDKGSIPDRFSAQQFSDYHSELNMSSLELGDSALYFCASSSQGTGPLNTEAFFGQGTRLTVV.

In nucleotides, the CDR3 is TGTGCCAGCAGCCAAGGGGCTAGCGGGGCAAACTCCTACAATGAGCAGTTCTTC. Translation: CASSQGASGANSYNEQFF. This chain joins TRBV3-1 (or the pseudogene TRBV3-2) and TRBJ2-1, with 9 bases lining up with TRBD2. Unmatched junction bases numbered 7, after V lost 1 base and J lost 0 bases. CDR1 is LGHDT and CDR2 is YNNKEL in the germline V gene (reference sequence). The CDR3 runs to 18 residues.

This chain uses TRBV9 with TRBJ1-4, with a tentative D call TRBD1 (5 bases). V lost 0 bases to trimming and J lost 4 bases, with 13 bases between them. Germline CDR1 and CDR2: SGDLS and YYNGEE. This CDR3 region has 16 residues. In DNA, the CDR3 is TGTGCCAGCAGCGTAGCGGAGGGGTCGGTTAATGAAAAACTGTTTTTT. This translates into CASSVAEGSVNEKLFF.

V gene TRBV6-2 or TRBV6-3 combines with J gene TRBJ1-6, with a possible D match to TRBD1 (5 bases). The CDR3 is 12 amino acids. Per germline, CDR1 MNHEY and CDR2 SVGEGT. Deletions cut 4 bases from V and 7 bases from J, with 5 bases between. CDR3 sequence: CASSSGNSPLHF. CDR3 DNA sequence: TGTGCCAGCAGTTCAGGGAATTCACCCCTCCACTTT.

The rearrangement links TRBV7-2 to TRBJ1-1; D possibly corresponds to TRBD1 (5 bases). The CDR3 spans 14 residues. The V and J ends lost 0 bases and 9 bases respectively, with 14 bases between them. CDR1 and CDR2 from the germline V gene are SGHTA and FQGNSA. CDR3 nucleotide sequence: TGTGCCAGCAGCTTAGCCTCGGCCAGGGAAAAAGCTTTCTTT. It is translated as CASSLASAREKAFF.

The V call is TRBV19, the J call TRBJ1-4, with D possibly matching TRBD1 (6 bases). The CDR3 runs 14 residues. The V gene's germline CDR1 is LNHDA and CDR2 SQIVND (reference sequence). Trimming shortened V by 4 bases and J by 5 bases, and 11 bases separated the two germline ends. The CDR3 bases are TGTGCCAGTAGTAGCCGGGACAAGAATGAAAAACTGTTTTTT. Protein: CASSSRDKNEKLFF.

This chain links TRBV7-2 with TRBJ2-7, with 11 bases that match TRBD1. Trimming took 5 bases from V and 12 from J; bases not matched to a gene: 9. CDR3 size: 13 residues. Looked up from germline, CDR1 is SGHTA and CDR2 is FQGNSA. The DNA of the CDR3 is TGTGCCAGCAGCGGACCGGGACAGGGGGTCATGTACTTC. Residues: CASSGPGQGVMYF.

V gene TRBV2 combines with J gene TRBJ2-7; TRBD2 matches 9 bases. Germline V gene data show CDR1 as SNHLY and CDR2 as FYNNEI. The CDR3 sequence is 14 residues long. V trimming: 5 bases; J trimming: 4 bases; junction bases outside the gene matches: 6. In DNA form, the CDR3 reads TGTGCCAGCAGTCAGGGACTAGCAGCTTACGAGCAGTACTTC. Translating gives CASSQGLAAYEQYF.

The chain has TRBV6-2 or TRBV6-3 and TRBJ2-3; a weak D match, TRBD2 (6 bases). V gave up 5 bases and J gave up 3 bases, with 24 bases separating them. Germline CDR1 reads MNHEY; CDR2 reads SVGEGT. The CDR3 spans 18 residues. The CDR3, as DNA: TGTGCCAGCAGTCGGCGGGCGGGGACTCCGCAGGGTACAGATACGCAGTATTTT. It is translated as CASSRRAGTPQGTDTQYF.

The chain links TRBV11-3 to TRBJ2-5; D call uncertain. The V end was cut by 0 bases, the J end by 2 bases, with 10 bases between. There are 15 residues in the CDR3. Per germline, CDR1 SGHNT and CDR2 YENEEA. CDR3 nucleotides: TGTGCCAGCAGCTTAGATCTGGGCATACAAGAGACCCAGTACTTC. Residues: CASSLDLGIQETQYF.

CDR3 nucleotides: TGTGCCAGCAGCTTACGCGCGACTGAAGCTTTCTTT. Its protein is CASSLRATEAFF. The chain carries TRBV13 and TRBJ1-1, with no clear D. CDR3 length: 12 residues. The V and J ends lost 2 bases and 5 bases respectively, with 6 bases between them. Germline-derived CDR1 and CDR2 are PRHDT and FYEKMQ (reference sequence).

This chain connects TRBV9 to TRBJ2-1, with 8 bases lining up with TRBD2. This CDR3 is built from 17 residues. With 1 base clipped from V and 8 bases from J, the junction kept 14 bases outside the gene matches. The germline CDR1 and CDR2 sequences are SGDLS and YYNGEE. CDR3 in DNA: TGTGCCAGCAGCGTAACTGACCAGCGGGAGTTGGCCGATGAGCAGTTCTTC. Its translation: CASSVTDQRELADEQFF.

The chain uses TRBV28 and TRBJ1-2, with 9 positions matching TRBD1. With V trimmed by 7 bases and J by 4 bases, 7 bases remained unmatched. The CDR3 consists of 14 residues. CDR1 and CDR2 (germline): MDHEN, SYDVKM. The CDR3, as DNA: TGTGCCAGCATTTCCGGACAGGGGCCCTATGGCTACACCTTC. Translated: CASISGQGPYGYTF.

The chain is built from TRBV5-4 and TRBJ1-2; tentatively, D is TRBD1 (6 bases). CDR3 length: 13 amino acids. Trimming stripped 0 bases from V and 7 bases from J, with 10 bases between. CDR1 SGHNT and CDR2 YYREEE come from the germline V gene (reference sequence). CDR3 in amino acids: CASSLAGEGGYTF. The CDR3 bases are TGTGCCAGCAGCTTGGCAGGGGAGGGTGGCTACACCTTC.

The rearrangement links TRBV20-1 to TRBJ2-1, with D perhaps matching TRBD2 (7 bases). The germline V gene has CDR1 DFQATT and CDR2 SNEGSKA (reference sequence). Between the trimmed V and J ends, which lost 3 bases and 0 bases, there was a span of 12 bases. The CDR3 runs 15 residues. CDR3 nucleotides: TGCAGTGCTAGTGGGGGCGGGAGCTCCTACAATGAGCAGTTCTTC. This sequence encodes CSASGGGSSYNEQFF.

The chain links TRBV27 to TRBJ1-4; D is possibly TRBD1 (5 bases). The germline CDR1 and CDR2 sequences are MNHEY and SMNVEV (reference sequence). The CDR3 spans 16 residues. V shed 2 bases and J shed 4 bases, with 14 bases lying between them. The CDR3, as DNA: TGTGCCAGCAGTTTACTCCGAGACAGCCATAATGAAAAACTGTTTTTT. Translation: CASSLLRDSHNEKLFF.

V is TRBV30 and J is TRBJ2-7; 8 nucleotides match TRBD2. The CDR3 has 16 residues. After removal of 2 bases from V and 1 base from J, the junction contained 10 bases not matched to a gene. The germline V gene encodes CDR1 GTSNPN and CDR2 SVGIG (reference sequence). The CDR3 region is CAWSLTFSGKSYEQYF. DNA of the CDR3: TGTGCCTGGAGTCTGACTTTTAGCGGGAAATCCTACGAGCAGTACTTC.

The V gene is TRBV18, the J gene TRBJ1-1; maybe TRBD1 (5 bases). With 5 bases removed from V and 0 bases from J, the gap between germline ends came to 16 bases. CDR1 is KGHSH, CDR2 LQKENI, per germline. The CDR3 contains 16 residues. As DNA, the CDR3 is TGTGCCAGCTCAATTCTGACAGAACTAATGAACACTGAAGCTTTCTTT. Translated, it gives CASSILTELMNTEAFF.